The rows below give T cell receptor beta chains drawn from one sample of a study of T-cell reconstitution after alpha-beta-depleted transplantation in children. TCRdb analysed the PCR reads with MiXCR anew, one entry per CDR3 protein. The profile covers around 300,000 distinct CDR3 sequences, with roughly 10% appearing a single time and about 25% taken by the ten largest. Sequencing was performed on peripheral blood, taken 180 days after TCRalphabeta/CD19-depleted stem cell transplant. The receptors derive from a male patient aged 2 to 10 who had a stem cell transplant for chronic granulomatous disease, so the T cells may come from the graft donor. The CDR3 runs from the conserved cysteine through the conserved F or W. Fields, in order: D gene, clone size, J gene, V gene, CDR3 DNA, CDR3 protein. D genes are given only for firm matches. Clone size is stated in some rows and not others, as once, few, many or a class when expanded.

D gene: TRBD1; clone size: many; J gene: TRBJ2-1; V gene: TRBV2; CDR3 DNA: TGTGCCAGCAGATTCCCCGGGACAGGGGGCTTCAATGAGCAGTTCTTC; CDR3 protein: CASRFPGTGGFNEQFF
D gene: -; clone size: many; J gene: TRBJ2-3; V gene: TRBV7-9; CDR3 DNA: TGTGCCAGCAGCCCCATAGGAGCGCGACGCACAGATACGCAGTATTTT; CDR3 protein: CASSPIGARRTDTQYF
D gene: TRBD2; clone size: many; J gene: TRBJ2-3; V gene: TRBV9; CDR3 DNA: TGTGCCAGCAGCGTAGTTCCTAGCGGGACAACAACAGATACGCAGTATTTT; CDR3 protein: CASSVVPSGTTTDTQYF
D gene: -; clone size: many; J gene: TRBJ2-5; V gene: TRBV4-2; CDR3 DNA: TGTGCCAGCAGCCAAGGGCAGCTCCAAGAGACCCAGTACTTC; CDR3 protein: CASSQGQLQETQYF
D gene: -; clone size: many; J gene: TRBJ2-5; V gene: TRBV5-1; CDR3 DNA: TGCGCCAGCAGCCCGGAAACAGTGAAAGAGACCCAGTACTTC; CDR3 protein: CASSPETVKETQYF
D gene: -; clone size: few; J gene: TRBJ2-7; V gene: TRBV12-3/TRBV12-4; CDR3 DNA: TGTGCCAGCAGTTTAGCGCTGATGGGGTCCTACGAGCAGTACTTC; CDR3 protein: CASSLALMGSYEQYF
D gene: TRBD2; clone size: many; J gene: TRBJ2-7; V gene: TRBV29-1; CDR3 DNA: TGCAGCGTTTCCAGGCGACTAGCTGCAACCTACGAGCAGTACTTC; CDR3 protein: CSVSRRLAATYEQYF
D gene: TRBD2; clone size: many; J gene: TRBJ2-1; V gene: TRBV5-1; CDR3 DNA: TGCGCCAGCAGCTCTACTAGCGGGAGAGTCTACAATGAGCAGTTCTTC; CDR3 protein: CASSSTSGRVYNEQFF
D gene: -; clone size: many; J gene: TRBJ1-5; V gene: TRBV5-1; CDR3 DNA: TGCGCCAGCAGCCAAACCGGGACTCCCCATCAGCCCCAGCATTTT; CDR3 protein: CASSQTGTPHQPQHF
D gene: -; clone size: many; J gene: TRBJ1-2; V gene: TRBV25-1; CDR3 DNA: TGTGCCAGCAGTGAATTGGTGGGCCCAATTTACGGCTACACCTTC; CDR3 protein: CASSELVGPIYGYTF
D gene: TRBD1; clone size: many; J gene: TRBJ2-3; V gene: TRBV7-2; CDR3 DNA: TGTGCCAGCAGCTCCTGGACAGGTTCTAGCACAGATACGCAGTATTTT; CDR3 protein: CASSSWTGSSTDTQYF
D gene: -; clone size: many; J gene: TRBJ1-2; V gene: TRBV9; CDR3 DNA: TGTGCCAGCAGCGTAGCTGACAGCTATGGCTACACCTTC; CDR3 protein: CASSVADSYGYTF
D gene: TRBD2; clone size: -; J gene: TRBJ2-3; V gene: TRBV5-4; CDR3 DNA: TGTGCCAGCGGAGAAAGCGGGAGTCTGACGGATACGCAGTATTTT; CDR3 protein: CASGESGSLTDTQYF
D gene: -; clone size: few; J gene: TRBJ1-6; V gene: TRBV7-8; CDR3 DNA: TGTGCCAGCAGCTCCTGGGCAGGACAGAATTCACCCCTCCACTTT; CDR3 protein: CASSSWAGQNSPLHF
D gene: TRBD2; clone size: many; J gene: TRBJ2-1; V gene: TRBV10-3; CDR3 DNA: TGTGCCATCAGTGAGAGGCCAGGACTAGCGGGAGGTGAGCAGTTCTTC; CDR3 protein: CAISERPGLAGGEQFF
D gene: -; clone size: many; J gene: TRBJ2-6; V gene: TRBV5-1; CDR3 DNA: TGCGCCAGCACCTCTCTCGGGGGAAACTCTGGGGCCAACGTCCTGACTTTC; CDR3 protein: CASTSLGGNSGANVLTF
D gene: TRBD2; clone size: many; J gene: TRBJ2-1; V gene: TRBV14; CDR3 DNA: TGTGCCAGCAGCCTAGTAGCGGGAAGAAATGAGCAGTTCTTC; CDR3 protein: CASSLVAGRNEQFF
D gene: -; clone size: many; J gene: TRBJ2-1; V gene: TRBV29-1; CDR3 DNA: TGCAGCGTTCAGAAATACCGTCGGAATGAGCAGTTCTTC; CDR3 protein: CSVQKYRRNEQFF
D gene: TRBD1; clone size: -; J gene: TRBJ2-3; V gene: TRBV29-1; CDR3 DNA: TGCGCAGGGGACAGGGGGCTTACAGATACGCAGTATTTT; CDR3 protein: CAGDRGLTDTQYF
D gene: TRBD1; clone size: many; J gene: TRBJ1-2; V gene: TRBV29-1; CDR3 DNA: TGCAGCGTGGGACAGGGGACTAACTATGGCTACACCTTC; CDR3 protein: CSVGQGTNYGYTF
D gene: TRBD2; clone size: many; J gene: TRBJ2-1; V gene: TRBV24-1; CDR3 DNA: TGTGCCACCACCGGGACTAGCGGGAGAAATGAGCAGTTCTTC; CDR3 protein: CATTGTSGRNEQFF
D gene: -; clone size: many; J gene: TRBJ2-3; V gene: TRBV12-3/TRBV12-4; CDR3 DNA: TGTGCCAGCAGTTTGAGAACAGATACGCAGTATTTT; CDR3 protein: CASSLRTDTQYF
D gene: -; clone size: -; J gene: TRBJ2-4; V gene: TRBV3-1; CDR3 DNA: TGTGCCAGCACCCAAGATCCCCGGGGACGAACCAAAAACATTCAGTACTTC; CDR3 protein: CASTQDPRGRTKNIQYF
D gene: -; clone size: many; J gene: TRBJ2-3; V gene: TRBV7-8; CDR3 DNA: TGTGCCAGCAGCTTATACGGGAGTCCGACAGATACGCAGTATTTT; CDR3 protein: CASSLYGSPTDTQYF
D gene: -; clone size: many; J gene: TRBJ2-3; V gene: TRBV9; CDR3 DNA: TGTGCCAGCAGCGCACACGCTAGCACAGATACGCAGTATTTT; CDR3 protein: CASSAHASTDTQYF
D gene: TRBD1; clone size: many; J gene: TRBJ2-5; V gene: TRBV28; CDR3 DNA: TGTGCCAGCCGGGACAGGGGTGTTGAGACCCAGTACTTC; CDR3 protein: CASRDRGVETQYF
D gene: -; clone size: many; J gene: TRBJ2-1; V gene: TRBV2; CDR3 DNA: TGTGCCAGCAGGACGAGTTATGTCAATGAGCAGTTCTTC; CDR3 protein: CASRTSYVNEQFF
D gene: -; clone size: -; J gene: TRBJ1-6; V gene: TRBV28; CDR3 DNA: TGTGCCAGCAGTTTATATCGGACCTTAAGCAATTCACCCCTCCACTTT; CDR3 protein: CASSLYRTLSNSPLHF
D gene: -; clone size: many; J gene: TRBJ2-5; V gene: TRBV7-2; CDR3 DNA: TGTGCCAGCAGCTTAAGTGGGACAAGGGAGACCCAGTACTTC; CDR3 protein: CASSLSGTRETQYF
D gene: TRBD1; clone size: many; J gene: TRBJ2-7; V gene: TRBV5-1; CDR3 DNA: TGCGCCAGCAGCTTGCTAACAGGGGCGGACGAGCAGTACTTC; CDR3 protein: CASSLLTGADEQYF
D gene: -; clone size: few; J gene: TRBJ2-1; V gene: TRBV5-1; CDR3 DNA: TGCGCCAGCATCTTGGGAGAGAATGAGCAGTTCTTC; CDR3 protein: CASILGENEQFF
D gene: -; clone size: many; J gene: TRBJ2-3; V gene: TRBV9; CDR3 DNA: TGTGCCAGCAGCGCCGCATTAACAGATACGCAGTATTTT; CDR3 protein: CASSAALTDTQYF
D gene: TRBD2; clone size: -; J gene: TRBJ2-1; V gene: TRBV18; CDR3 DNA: TGTGCCAGCTCACCAGAGTCCGGACTAGCGGGCACCAACAATGAGCAGTTCTTC; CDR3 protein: CASSPESGLAGTNNEQFF